The next 8 T cell receptor beta chains were all read from a single sample in a study of T-cell memory formation after mild COVID-19. TCRdb redid the calling of the 5' RACE reads with MiXCR, one entry per CDR3 protein. The sample lists roughly 600,000 distinct CDR3 sequences, about a sixth seen once, with approximately 12% in the top ten. Sequences were obtained from PBMCs or a T cell subset sorted from them (not recorded which). The receptor source for this set is an adult woman who had mild COVID-19 (a few samples of this study predate the infection). Cell type and time point are not known.

The J gene is TRBJ2-1, the V gene TRBV4-2, with 8 bases fitting TRBD2. Germline CDR1 is LGHNA and CDR2 is YNFKEQ. V lost 1 base, J lost 9 bases, and 11 bases stayed unmatched. CDR3 length equals 16 residues. CDR3 in amino acids: CASSQGVGRVRSEQFF. Here the CDR3 DNA reads TGTGCCAGCAGCCAAGGAGTCGGGAGGGTTCGTAGTGAGCAGTTCTTC.

The sample holds a few counts of this clonotype. J is TRBJ1-2 and V is TRBV4-3; the match to TRBD1 covers 10 bases. The CDR3 consists of 16 residues. After removal of 0 bases from V and 8 bases from J, the junction contained 9 bases not matched to a gene. Germline values: CDR1 LGHNA, CDR2 YSLEER. The CDR3 loop reads CASSQDPTGGVGGYTF. The CDR3 DNA follows: TGCGCCAGCAGCCAAGACCCGACAGGGGGCGTGGGGGGCTACACCTTC.

The chain couples TRBV7-9 to TRBJ1-1; D is unresolved. Deletions cut 6 bases from V and 1 base from J, with 18 bases between. Germline-derived CDR1 and CDR2 are SEHNR and FQNEAQ (reference sequence). The CDR3 totals 16 residues. CDR3 sequence: CASSYYEEAPNTEAFF. In DNA form, the CDR3 reads TGTGCCAGCAGTTACTATGAGGAGGCCCCGAACACTGAAGCTTTCTTT.

The chain uses TRBV6-5 and TRBJ2-7, with 9 nucleotides matching TRBD1. CDR1 and CDR2 (germline): MNHEY, SVGAGI. The CDR3 spans 15 residues. The ends lost 7 bases at V and 3 bases at J; junction bases unmatched: 10. CDR3 sequence reads: CASIPTGTGFYEQYF. Here the CDR3 DNA reads TGTGCCAGCATCCCTACCGGGACAGGGTTCTACGAGCAGTACTTC.

V and J are TRBV27 and TRBJ2-3; 10 bases agree with TRBD2. The V gene end was trimmed by 8 bases and the J gene end by 7 bases; junction bases not matched to a gene: 18. Germline CDR1 and CDR2: MNHEY and SMNVEV (reference sequence). The CDR3 is made up of 17 amino acids. The chain's CDR3 is CASGGLADPFGLNTQYF. The CDR3 region has the DNA TGTGCCAGCGGAGGACTAGCGGATCCTTTTGGGTTGAATACGCAGTATTTT.

This clonotype was seen repeatedly, ten times or more. V gene TRBV24-1 combines with J gene TRBJ2-2; D not certain. Germline CDR1 KGHDR, CDR2 SFDVKD. The CDR3 has 15 residues. Trimming stripped 6 bases from V and 0 bases from J, with 10 bases between. CDR3 region: CATSSLTANTGELFF. The CDR3 DNA sequence: TGTGCCACCAGTTCGTTAACAGCGAACACCGGGGAGCTGTTTTTT.

The V and J genes are TRBV5-4 and TRBJ2-3, with D maybe TRBD2 (6 bases). Trimming removed 3 bases at V and 3 bases at J, with 17 bases between. CDR3 length equals 16 residues. Germline V gene data show CDR1 as SGHNT and CDR2 as YYREEE (reference sequence). The CDR3 nucleotides are TGTGCCAGCAGCTCGAGGGCGGGAAGGGCGACAGATACGCAGTATTTT. The encoded protein is CASSSRAGRATDTQYF.

This chain joins TRBV7-6 and TRBJ2-3; possibly TRBD1 for D (6 bases). This CDR3 is 16 amino acids long. The V end lost 5 bases, the J end lost 4 bases, and 19 bases lay between the germline ends. Per the germline V gene, CDR1 is SGHVS and CDR2 is FNYEAQ. The CDR3 nucleotides read TGTGCCAGCAGCCCACGAGGGCAGGGGTGGCCAGATACGCAGTATTTT. Amino acid sequence: CASSPRGQGWPDTQYF.